What follows are 10 T cell receptor beta chains derived from one specimen sequenced in a study of shared clonotypes between healthy human individuals. Libraries were prepared by immunoSEQ multiplex PCR; TCRdb keeps only in-frame clonotypes and omits some of them. The sample records about 110,000 clones, about 63% being singletons. The sequencing input was memory CD8+ T cells sorted from blood. Stated subset: CD45RO+ cells pooled with CCR7-negative TemRA cells. These receptor sequences come from a woman aged 25 to 39 in good health.

This clone was counted a few times. The chain uses TRBV5-6 and TRBJ2-3; 10 nucleotides line up with TRBD1. Per germline, CDR1 SGHDT and CDR2 YYEEEE. The V segment lost 0 bases and the J segment 2 bases; nucleotides outside the gene matches: 6. The CDR3 runs to 17 residues. Here the CDR3 reads CASSLAGTGDITDTQYF. CDR3 nucleotide sequence: TGTGCCAGCAGCTTGGCTGGGACAGGGGATATCACAGATACGCAGTATTTT.

The chain joins TRBV6-1 to TRBJ2-5, with a tentative D call TRBD1 (6 bases). The tail of the sequence fits TRBJ2-7 better, so the J call may be wrong. Germline assignment: CDR1 MNHNS and CDR2 SASEGT. The CDR3 extends over 14 amino acids. In DNA, the CDR3 is TGTGCCAGCAGTGTCGAGACAGGCTCCTACGAGCAGTACTTC. Translating gives CASSVETGSYEQYF.

V is TRBV6-1 and J is TRBJ2-6; no clear D. The CDR3 contains 15 residues. Germline V CDR1 and CDR2: MNHNS, SASEGT. V was shortened by 6 bases and J by 0 bases, with 9 bases between the two germline ends. The CDR3 here is CASSPTYSGANVLTF. DNA of the CDR3: TGTGCCAGCAGCCCTACTTACTCTGGGGCCAACGTCCTGACTTTC.

The J gene is TRBJ2-7, the V gene TRBV7-2; D not certain. This CDR3 has 14 amino acids. CDR1 is SGHTA, CDR2 FQGNSA, per germline. The V and J ends lost 5 bases and 3 bases respectively, with 14 bases between them. CDR3 nucleotides: TGTGCCAGCAGCCACGATATGGAAAGCTACGAGCAGTACTTC. Translation gives CASSHDMESYEQYF.

The V and J genes are TRBV25-1 and TRBJ1-5; TRBD1 matches 10 bases. The junction had 5 bases not matched to a gene; V was cut back by 6 bases and J by 6 bases. From germline, CDR1 is MGHDK and CDR2 SYGVNS. The CDR3 covers 14 residues. The CDR3 here is CASRDRGIGQPQHF. The CDR3 DNA reads as TGTGCCAGCAGGGACAGGGGGATCGGTCAGCCCCAGCATTTT.

This chain links TRBV4-1 with TRBJ2-7; weak D call: TRBD2 (5 bases). Germline values: CDR1 MGHRA, CDR2 YSYEKL. There are 17 residues in the CDR3. V lost 0 bases and J 1 base, leaving 16 bases between the germline ends. As DNA, the CDR3 is TGCGCCAGCAGCCAAGAACCCCGGAGGTATTTTTCCTACGAGCAGTACTTC. Protein sequence: CASSQEPRRYFSYEQYF.

The chain carries TRBV4-1 and TRBJ2-3; D is uncertain. This CDR3 region has 14 residues. Germline V lookup: CDR1 MGHRA, CDR2 YSYEKL. Trimming stripped 0 bases from V and 3 bases from J, with 7 bases between. The CDR3: CASSQEPATDTQYF. CDR3 in DNA: TGCGCCAGCAGCCAAGAACCCGCTACAGATACGCAGTATTTT.

This clone was seen once. The chain joins TRBV2 to TRBJ2-6, with a weak D call TRBD1 (5 bases). The V gene lost 4 bases and the J gene lost 0 bases, with 13 bases spanning the gap. Germline V gene sequence: CDR1 SNHLY, CDR2 FYNNEI. The CDR3 contains 17 residues. The CDR3 DNA reads as TGTGCCAGCAGTGGTGCAGGGCCCATCTCTGGGGCCAACGTCCTGACTTTC. It codes for CASSGAGPISGANVLTF.

V and J are TRBV5-1 and TRBJ1-4; D not certain. With 0 bases removed from V and 2 bases from J, the gap between germline ends came to 11 bases. The CDR3 runs to 16 residues. Per the germline V gene, CDR1 is SGHRS and CDR2 is YFSETQ. CDR3 residues: CASSLVLGGTNEKLFF. In DNA, the CDR3 is TGCGCCAGCAGCTTGGTTTTGGGTGGCACTAATGAAAAACTGTTTTTT. The variable domain in full, with the rest retrieved from reference TRBV5-1 and TRBJ1-4, is KAGVTQTPRYLIKTRGQQVTLSCSPISGHRSVSWYQQTPGQGLQFLFEYFSETQRNKGNFPGRFSGRQFSNSRSEMNVSTLELGDSALYLCASSLVLGGTNEKLFFGSGTQLSVL.

As to this clone: At the DNA level, this CDR3 is encoded by other sequences in the same sample as well. V and J are TRBV5-1 and TRBJ2-7, with TRBD1 identical over 9 bases. The CDR3 extends over 14 amino acids. Germline CDR1 reads SGHRS; CDR2 reads YFSETQ. V was pared by 0 bases and J by 7 bases, with 5 bases of the junction left unmatched. CDR3 sequence reads: CASSLGTGVGEQYF. CDR3 DNA sequence: TGCGCCAGCAGCTTGGGGACAGGGGTTGGGGAGCAGTACTTC.